The present T cell receptor beta chain was sequenced within a study of blood T cell repertoires in COVID-19. The data were produced by immunoSEQ multiplex PCR, yet TCRdb's version contains in-frame clones alone and is incomplete. The table has about 90,000 clones, around 88% seen once; the top ten hold approximately 1.6%. This clone occurred a few times. V was clipped by 1 base and J by 5 bases, with 13 bases between them. Per germline, CDR1 SEHNR and CDR2 FQNEAQ (reference sequence). The CDR3 has 15 amino acids. The sequence derives from a man older than 75 with acute or convalescent COVID-19. The chain employs TRBV7-9 and TRBJ2-3, with TRBD1 as a possible D gene (5 bases). Specimen: peripheral blood. The CDR3 nucleotides read TGTGCCAGCAGCTTAGGGACACCGATGGGAGATACGCAGTATTTT. Amino acids: CASSLGTPMGDTQYF.